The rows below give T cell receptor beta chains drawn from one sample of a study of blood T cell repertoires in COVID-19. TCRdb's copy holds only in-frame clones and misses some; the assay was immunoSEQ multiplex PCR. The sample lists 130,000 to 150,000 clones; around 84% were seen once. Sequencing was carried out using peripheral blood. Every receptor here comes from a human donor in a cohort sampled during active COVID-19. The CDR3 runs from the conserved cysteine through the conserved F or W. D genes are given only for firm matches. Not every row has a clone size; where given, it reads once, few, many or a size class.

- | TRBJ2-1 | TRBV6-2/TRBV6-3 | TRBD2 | TGTGCCAGCAACCCCAAGCGGGGCCTCCTAGGGAATGAGCAGTTCTTC | CASNPKRGLLGNEQFF
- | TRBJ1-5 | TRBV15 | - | TGTGCCACCCAAAGGGGAGGTCAGCCCCAGCATTTT | CATQRGGQPQHF
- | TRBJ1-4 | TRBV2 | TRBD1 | TGTGCCAGGGACAGGGGACGAACTAATGAAAAACTGTTTTTT | CARDRGRTNEKLFF
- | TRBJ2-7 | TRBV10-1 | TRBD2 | TGCGCCAGGACCCTGCTAGCGGGGGGGACCTCCCCTCACGAGCAGTACTTC | CARTLLAGGTSPHEQYF
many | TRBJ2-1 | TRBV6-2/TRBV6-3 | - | TGTGCCAGCAGTTACCAGGGGAGCTCCTACAATGAGCAGTTCTTC | CASSYQGSSYNEQFF
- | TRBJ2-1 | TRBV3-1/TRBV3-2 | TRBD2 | TGTGCCAGCAGTCCTCGGGGTAGCGGGTCCTACAATGAGCAGTTCTTC | CASSPRGSGSYNEQFF
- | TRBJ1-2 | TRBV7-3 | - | TGTGCCAGCAGCTTGGGGAGGTTGGACTATGGCTACACCTTC | CASSLGRLDYGYTF
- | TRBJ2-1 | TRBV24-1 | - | TGTGCCACCAGTAAGGGGGGGGCGGACAATGAGCAGTTCTTC | CATSKGGADNEQFF
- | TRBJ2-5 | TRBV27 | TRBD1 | TGTGCCAGCAGTCCCGACAGGGGGACTGAGACCCAGTACTTC | CASSPDRGTETQYF
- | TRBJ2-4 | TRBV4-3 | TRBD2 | TGCGCCAGCAGCCAAGAGGAGCGGGGGTCGGACATTCAGTACTTC | CASSQEERGSDIQYF
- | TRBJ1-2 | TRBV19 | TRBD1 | TGTGCCACCGAAGCAGGACAGGGGGCTTTCGGCTATGGCTACACCTTC | CATEAGQGAFGYGYTF
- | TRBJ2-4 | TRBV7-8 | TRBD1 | TGTGCCAGCAGCTCCAAAGACAGGGTCAAAAACATTCAGTACTTC | CASSSKDRVKNIQYF
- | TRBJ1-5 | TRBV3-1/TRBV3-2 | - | TGTGCCAGCAGCAGCCTCAATCAGCCCCAGCATTTT | CASSSLNQPQHF
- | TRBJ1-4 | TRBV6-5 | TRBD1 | TGTGCCAGCAGTTACTCAGGGACAGGGACAGGAAAACTGTTTTTT | CASSYSGTGTGKLFF
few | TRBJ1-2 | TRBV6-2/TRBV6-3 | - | TGTGCCAGCAGTTACTCGCGGGTAAGAGGCTACACCTTC | CASSYSRVRGYTF
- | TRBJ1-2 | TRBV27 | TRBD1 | TGTGCCAGCAGGCTCCAGGGGGTAGACTATGGCTACACCTTC | CASRLQGVDYGYTF
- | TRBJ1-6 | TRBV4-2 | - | TGTGCCAGCAGCCAAGACAGGGGCGATTCACCCCTCCACTTT | CASSQDRGDSPLHF
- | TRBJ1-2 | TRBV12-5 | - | TGTGCTAGTGGGGGGTCCCGGGATGTTATCGACTATGGCTACACCTTC | CASGGSRDVIDYGYTF
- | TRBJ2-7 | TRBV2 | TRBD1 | TGTGCCAGCAGTAGGACCAGGGGGAAGGACGAGCAGTACTTC | CASSRTRGKDEQYF
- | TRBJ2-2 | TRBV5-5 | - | TGTGCCAGCAGCTTCCGGGACATACTCACCGGGGAGCTGTTTTTT | CASSFRDILTGELFF
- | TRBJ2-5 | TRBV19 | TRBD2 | TGTGCCAGTAGTGATAGCGGGGGGACGGAGACCCAGTACTTC | CASSDSGGTETQYF
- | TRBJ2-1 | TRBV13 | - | TGTGCCAGCAGCTTTGGGGCAGGGGAAGGGGGTGAGCAGTTCTTC | CASSFGAGEGGEQFF
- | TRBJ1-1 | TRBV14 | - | TGTGCCAGCAGCCTCACAGCATGGAGGCGCACTGAAGCTTTCTTT | CASSLTAWRRTEAFF
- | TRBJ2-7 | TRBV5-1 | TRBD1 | TGCGCCAGCAGCTTGGGACAGGGGAGCTCTAACGAGCAGTACTTC | CASSLGQGSSNEQYF
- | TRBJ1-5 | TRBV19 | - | TGTGCCAGTAGTCTTTCCAATCAGCCCCAGCATTTT | CASSLSNQPQHF
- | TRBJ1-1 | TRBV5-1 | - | TGCGCCAGCAGCCCTGAGGGCGGTTTCGGAGCTTTCTTT | CASSPEGGFGAFF
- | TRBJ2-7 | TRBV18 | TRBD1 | TGTGCCAGCTCAGGGACAGGGGGACCCCTAACCTACGAGCAGTACTTC | CASSGTGGPLTYEQYF
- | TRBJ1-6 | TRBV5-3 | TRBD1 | TGTGCCAGAAGCAGGCGACAGGGCGAGGGATCACCCCTCCACTTT | CARSRRQGEGSPLHF
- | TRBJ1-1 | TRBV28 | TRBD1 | TGTGCCAGCAGCTATAGACAGGGGATGGGGAACACTGAAGCTTTCTTT | CASSYRQGMGNTEAFF
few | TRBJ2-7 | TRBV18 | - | TGTGCCAGCTCCCCAAGCCGGGGGTTCGAGCAGTACTTC | CASSPSRGFEQYF
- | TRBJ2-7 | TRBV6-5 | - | TGTGCCAGCAGTTCAGGGCCGGACCACGAGCAGTACTTC | CASSSGPDHEQYF
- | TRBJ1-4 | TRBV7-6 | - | TGTGCCAGCAGCTTAGCGAGCGGGATTAATGAAAAACTGTTTTTT | CASSLASGINEKLFF
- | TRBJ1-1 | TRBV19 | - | TGTGCCAGTAGTTCGGGAGGCCTGGTAGCTTTCTTT | CASSSGGLVAFF
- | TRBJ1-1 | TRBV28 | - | TGTGCCAGCAGTTCAGGTGGAACTGAAGCTTTCTTT | CASSSGGTEAFF
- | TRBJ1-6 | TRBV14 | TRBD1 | TGTGCCAGCAGCCGCCGGACAGGGGGCTCCTATAATTCACCCCTCCACTTT | CASSRRTGGSYNSPLHF
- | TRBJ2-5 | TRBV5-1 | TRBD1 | TGCGCCAGCAGCTTGGAAGGGACAGGGCGAGAGACCCAGTACTTC | CASSLEGTGRETQYF
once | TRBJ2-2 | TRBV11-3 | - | TGTGCCAGCAGACATAGAAGGGGCGAAACCGGGGAGCTGTTTTTT | CASRHRRGETGELFF
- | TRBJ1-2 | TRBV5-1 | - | TGCGCCAGCAGCCCCATCGGGGGAAACTATGGCTACACCTTC | CASSPIGGNYGYTF
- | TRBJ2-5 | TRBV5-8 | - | TGTGCCAGCAGCTCCGGACACCTACAAGAGACCCAGTACTTC | CASSSGHLQETQYF
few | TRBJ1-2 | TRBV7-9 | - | TGTGCCAGCACCCCCAGGGGCAACTATGGCTACACCTTC | CASTPRGNYGYTF
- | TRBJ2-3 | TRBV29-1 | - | TGCAGCGTTGAATTTGACTTCCCTAGCACAGATACGCAGTATTTT | CSVEFDFPSTDTQYF
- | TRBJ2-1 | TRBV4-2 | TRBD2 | TGTGCCAGCAGCCAAGACAATAGCGGGGACTATGAGCAGTTCTTC | CASSQDNSGDYEQFF
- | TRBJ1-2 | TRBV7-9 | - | TGTGCCAGCAGCCGCGAGGGAGGCTACACCTTC | CASSREGGYTF
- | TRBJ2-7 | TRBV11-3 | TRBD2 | TGTGCCAGCAGCCTAATCGGGGGGAGCTCCTACGAGCAGTACTTC | CASSLIGGSSYEQYF
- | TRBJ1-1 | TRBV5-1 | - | TGCGCCAGCAGCTTCTACGGACAGCCCCACACTGAAGCTTTCTTT | CASSFYGQPHTEAFF
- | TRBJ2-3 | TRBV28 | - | TGTGCCAGCAGTAAGGGGGGGCCCAACACAGATACGCAGTATTTT | CASSKGGPNTDTQYF
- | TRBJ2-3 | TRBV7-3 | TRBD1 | TGTGCCAGCAGCTTAACGCGGGACAGGGGGACAGATACGCAGTATTTT | CASSLTRDRGTDTQYF
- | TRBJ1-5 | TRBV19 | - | TGTGCCAGTAGTATAGAGTGGGGCGGAAGACTTAGCAATCAGCCCCAGCATTTT | CASSIEWGGRLSNQPQHF
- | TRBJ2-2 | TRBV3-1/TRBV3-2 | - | TGTGCCAGCAGCTTGGGACTTGCGGGGACCGGGGAGCTGTTTTTT | CASSLGLAGTGELFF
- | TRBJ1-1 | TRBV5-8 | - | TGTGCCAGCAGCTTGCAGTGGACTGAAGCTTTCTTT | CASSLQWTEAFF